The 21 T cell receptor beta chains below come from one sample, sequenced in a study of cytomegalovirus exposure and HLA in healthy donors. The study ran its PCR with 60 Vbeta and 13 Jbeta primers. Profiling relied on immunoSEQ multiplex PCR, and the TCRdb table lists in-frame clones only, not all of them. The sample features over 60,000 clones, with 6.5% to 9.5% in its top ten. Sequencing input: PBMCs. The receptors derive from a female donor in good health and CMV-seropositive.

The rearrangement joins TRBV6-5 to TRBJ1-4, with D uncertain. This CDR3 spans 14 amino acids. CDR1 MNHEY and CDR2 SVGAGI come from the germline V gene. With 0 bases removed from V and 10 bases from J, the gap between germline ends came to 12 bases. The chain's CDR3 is CASSYSGLDGKLFF. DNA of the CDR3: TGTGCCAGCAGTTACTCGGGTCTAGATGGAAAACTGTTTTTT.

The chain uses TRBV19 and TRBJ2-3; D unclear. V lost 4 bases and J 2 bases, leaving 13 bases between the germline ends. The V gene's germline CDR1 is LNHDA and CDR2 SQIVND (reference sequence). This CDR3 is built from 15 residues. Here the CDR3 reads CASSNGLLLTDTQYF. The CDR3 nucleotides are TGTGCCAGTAGTAACGGTTTGTTACTCACAGATACGCAGTATTTT.

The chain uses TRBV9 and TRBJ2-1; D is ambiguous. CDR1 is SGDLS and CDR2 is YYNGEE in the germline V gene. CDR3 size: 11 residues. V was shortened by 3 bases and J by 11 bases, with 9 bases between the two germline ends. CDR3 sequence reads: CASSDNDKQFF. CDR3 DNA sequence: TGTGCCAGCAGCGACAACGATAAGCAGTTCTTC.

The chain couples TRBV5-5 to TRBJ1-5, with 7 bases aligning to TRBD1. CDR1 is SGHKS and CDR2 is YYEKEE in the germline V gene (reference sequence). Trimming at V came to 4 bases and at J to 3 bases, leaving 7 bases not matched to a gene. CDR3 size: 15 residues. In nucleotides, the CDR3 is TGTGCCAGCAGCCCCCGGGACAGCCTCAATCAGCCCCAGCATTTT. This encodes CASSPRDSLNQPQHF.

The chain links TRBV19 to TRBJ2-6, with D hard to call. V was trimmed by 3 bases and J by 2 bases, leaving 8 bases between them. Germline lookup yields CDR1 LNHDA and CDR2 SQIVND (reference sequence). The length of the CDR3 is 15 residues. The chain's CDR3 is CASSIGLTGANVLTF. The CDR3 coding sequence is TGTGCCAGTAGTATCGGGTTGACTGGGGCCAACGTCCTGACTTTC.

The chain's CDR3 is CASSPRRDSNYGYTF. CDR3 nucleotides: TGTGCCAGCAGCCCCCGGCGGGATAGCAACTATGGCTACACCTTC. The chain has TRBV6-6 and TRBJ1-2; no firm D call. Germline V gene sequence: CDR1 MNHNY, CDR2 SVGAGI (reference sequence). The CDR3 spans 15 residues. Trimming shortened V by 6 bases and J by 2 bases, and 16 bases separated the two germline ends.

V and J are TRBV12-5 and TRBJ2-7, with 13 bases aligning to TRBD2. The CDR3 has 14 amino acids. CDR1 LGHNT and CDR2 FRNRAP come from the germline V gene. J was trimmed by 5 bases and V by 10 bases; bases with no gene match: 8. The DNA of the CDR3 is TGTGCTACCCCCGGGACTAGCGGGATCGACGAGCAGTACTTC. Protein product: CATPGTSGIDEQYF. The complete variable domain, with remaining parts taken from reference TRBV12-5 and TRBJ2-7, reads DARVTQTPRHKVTEMGQEVTMRCQPILGHNTVFWYRQTMMQGLELLAYFRNRAPLDDSGMPKDRFSAEMPDATLATLKIQPSEPRDSAVYFCATPGTSGIDEQYFGPGTRLTVT.

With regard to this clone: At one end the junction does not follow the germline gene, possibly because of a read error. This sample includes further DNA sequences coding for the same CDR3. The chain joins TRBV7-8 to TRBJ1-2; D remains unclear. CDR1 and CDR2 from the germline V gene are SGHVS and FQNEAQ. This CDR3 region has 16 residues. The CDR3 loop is CASSLAESSYSYGYTF. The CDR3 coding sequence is TGCGCCAGCAGCTTAGCGGAGTCTTCATACTCGTATGGCTACACCTTC.

The CDR3 DNA follows: TGTGCCTGGTCCAACGAAAGGACAGGGAAGGGCTACACCTTC. Translation gives CAWSNERTGKGYTF. V gene TRBV30 combines with J gene TRBJ1-2, with 8 bases identical to TRBD1. The CDR3 consists of 14 residues. J was trimmed by 8 bases and V by 5 bases; bases with no gene match: 13. The V gene's germline CDR1 is GTSNPN and CDR2 SVGIG (reference sequence).

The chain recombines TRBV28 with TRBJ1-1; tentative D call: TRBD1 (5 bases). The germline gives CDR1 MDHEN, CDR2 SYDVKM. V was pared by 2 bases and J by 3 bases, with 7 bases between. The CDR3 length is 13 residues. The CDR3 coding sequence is TGTGCCAGCAGTTTAACAGGTTACACTGAAGCTTTCTTT. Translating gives CASSLTGYTEAFF.

CDR3 sequence reads: CASSLASTVPSRGGYTF. The CDR3 region has the DNA TGTGCCAGCAGCTTAGCGAGTACAGTTCCATCCCGAGGGGGCTACACCTTC. The chain couples TRBV7-2 to TRBJ1-2; D call uncertain. Germline CDR1 and CDR2: SGHTA and FQGNSA. The CDR3 has 17 residues. The V gene lost 0 bases and the J gene lost 8 bases, with 22 bases spanning the gap.

CDR3 sequence (DNA): TGCGCCAGCAGCCCCACGACCGGGACTCGGGACGCTGAAGCTTTCTTT. It translates to CASSPTTGTRDAEAFF. V gene TRBV5-1 combines with J gene TRBJ1-1, with D maybe TRBD1 (5 bases). With 4 bases removed from V and 6 bases from J, the gap between germline ends came to 22 bases. The CDR3 is 16 amino acids. From germline, CDR1 is SGHRS and CDR2 YFSETQ.

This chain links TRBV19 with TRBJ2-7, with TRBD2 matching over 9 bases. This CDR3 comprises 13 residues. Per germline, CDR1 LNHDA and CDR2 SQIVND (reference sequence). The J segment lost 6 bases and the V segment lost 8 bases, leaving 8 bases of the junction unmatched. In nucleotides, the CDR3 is TGTGCCAGTCAGGCGGGAGGGTTTGGCGAGCAGTACTTC. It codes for CASQAGGFGEQYF.

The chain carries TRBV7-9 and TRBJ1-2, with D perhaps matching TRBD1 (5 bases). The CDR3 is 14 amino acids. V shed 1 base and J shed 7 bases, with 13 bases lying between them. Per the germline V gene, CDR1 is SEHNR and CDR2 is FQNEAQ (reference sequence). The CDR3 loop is CASSLEGSGSGYTF. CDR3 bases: TGTGCCAGCAGCTTAGAGGGGTCAGGGTCTGGCTACACCTTC. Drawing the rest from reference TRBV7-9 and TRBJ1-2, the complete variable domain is DTGVSQNPRHKITKRGQNVTFRCDPISEHNRLYWYRQTLGQGPEFLTYFQNEAQLEKSRLLSDRFSAERPKGSFSTLEIQRTEQGDSAMYLCASSLEGSGSGYTFGSGTRLTVV.

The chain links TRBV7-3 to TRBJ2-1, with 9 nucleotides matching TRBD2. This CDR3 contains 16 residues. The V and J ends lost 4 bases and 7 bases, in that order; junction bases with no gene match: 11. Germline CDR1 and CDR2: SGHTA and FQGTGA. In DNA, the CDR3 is TGTGCCAGCAGCTCCCGACTAGCGGAACCTTGGAATGAGCAGTTCTTC. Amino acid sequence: CASSSRLAEPWNEQFF.

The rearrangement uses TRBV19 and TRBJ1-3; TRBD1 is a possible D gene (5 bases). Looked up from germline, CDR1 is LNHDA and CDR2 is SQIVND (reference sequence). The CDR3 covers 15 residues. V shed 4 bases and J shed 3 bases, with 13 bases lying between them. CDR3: CASSKGAGIGNTIYF. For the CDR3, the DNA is TGTGCCAGTAGTAAAGGGGCTGGGATTGGAAACACCATATATTTT.

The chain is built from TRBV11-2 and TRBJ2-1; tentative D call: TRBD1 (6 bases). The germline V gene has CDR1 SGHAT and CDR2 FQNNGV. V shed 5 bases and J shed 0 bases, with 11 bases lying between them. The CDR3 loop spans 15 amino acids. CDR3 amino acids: CASSATGSSYNEQFF. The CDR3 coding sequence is TGTGCCAGCAGCGCAACAGGGAGCTCCTACAATGAGCAGTTCTTC.

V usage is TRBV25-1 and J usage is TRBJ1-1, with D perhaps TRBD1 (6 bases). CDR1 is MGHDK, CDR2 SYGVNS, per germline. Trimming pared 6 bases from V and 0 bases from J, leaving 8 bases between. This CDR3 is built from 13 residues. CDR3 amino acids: CASRDSLNTEAFF. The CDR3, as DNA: TGTGCCAGCAGGGACAGTTTGAACACTGAAGCTTTCTTT.

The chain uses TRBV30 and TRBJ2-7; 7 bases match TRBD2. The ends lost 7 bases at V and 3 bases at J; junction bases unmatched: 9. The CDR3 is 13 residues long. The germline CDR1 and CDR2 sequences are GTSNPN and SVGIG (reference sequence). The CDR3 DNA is TGTGCCTTGGGTGGAAGCGGGAACTACGAGCAGTACTTC. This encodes CALGGSGNYEQYF.

The CDR3 reads CASSPGDGDVLAQHF. The CDR3 nucleotides read TGTGCCAGCAGCCCAGGGGACGGAGACGTCCTGGCCCAGCATTTT. This chain joins TRBV7-8 and TRBJ1-5, with D possibly being TRBD1 (6 bases). The CDR3 is made up of 15 amino acids. Germline CDR1 SGHVS, CDR2 FQNEAQ. V was trimmed by 5 bases and J by 11 bases, leaving 22 bases between them.

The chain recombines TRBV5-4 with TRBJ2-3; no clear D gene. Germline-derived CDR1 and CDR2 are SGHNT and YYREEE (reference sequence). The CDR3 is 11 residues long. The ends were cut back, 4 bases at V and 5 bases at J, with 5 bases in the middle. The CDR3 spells CASSIRDTQYF. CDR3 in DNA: TGTGCCAGCAGCATCCGAGATACGCAGTATTTT. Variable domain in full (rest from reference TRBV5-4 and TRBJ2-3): ETGVTQSPTHLIKTRGQQVTLRCSSQSGHNTVSWYQQALGQGPQFIFQYYREEENGRGNFPPRFSGLQFPNYSSELNVNALELDDSALYLCASSIRDTQYFGPGTRLTVL.